This passage covers 21 T cell receptor beta chains from one sample sequenced in a study of response to subunit inactivated influenza vaccine (dated by TCRdb to about 2018). The library was made by RT-PCR. The sample was run on an Illumina HiSeq 2500. The public reads were reanalyzed by TCRdb: fastp trimming at Q25, MiXCR alignment, in-frame beta chains only. Every CDR3 protein is listed once, alongside the most common genes and DNA of its rows. The sample records hundreds of thousands of distinct CDR3 sequences, about 25% of which are singletons. Of the sample, less than 2.5% falls within the top ten clones. The sample consisted of CD4+ T cells sorted from PBMCs, taken less than 6 days after vaccination. The receptors originated from a man aged 50-59 years who received an inactivated influenza vaccine. Donor details come from another sample of the same person, matched by shared clones.

There are a few counts of this clonotype. The gene calls are TRBV5-6 and TRBJ1-4, with 10 bases that match TRBD1. This CDR3 is built from 14 residues. The junction had 4 bases not matched to a gene; V was cut back by 3 bases and J by 8 bases. CDR1 and CDR2 (germline): SGHDT, YYEEEE. The CDR3 is CASSSGTGEEKLFF. In DNA form, the CDR3 reads TGTGCCAGCAGCTCCGGGACAGGGGAAGAAAAACTGTTTTTT.

This clonotype was counted between two and nine times. J is TRBJ2-1 and V is TRBV11-2; D unclear. Germline V CDR1 and CDR2: SGHAT, FQNNGV. This CDR3 is 15 amino acids long. Trimming left V 1 base short and J 4 bases short, with 11 bases between. CDR3 sequence: CASSLGNFPYNEQFF. The CDR3 bases are TGTGCCAGCAGCTTAGGCAACTTTCCTTACAATGAGCAGTTCTTC.

The J gene is TRBJ1-2, the V gene TRBV30; tentative D call: TRBD1 (5 bases). CDR1 is GTSNPN, CDR2 SVGIG, per germline (reference sequence). The CDR3 length is 13 residues. V shed 2 bases and J shed 4 bases, with 11 bases lying between them. For the CDR3, the DNA is TGTGCCTGGAGTAAAGCAGGGAGCTATGGCTACACCTTC. The encoded protein is CAWSKAGSYGYTF.

The chain couples TRBV5-8 to TRBJ1-5; D remains ambiguous. This CDR3 is built from 14 residues. Germline CDR1 reads SGHTS; CDR2 reads YDEGEE. Between the trimmed V and J ends, which lost 1 base and 3 bases, there was a span of 8 bases. The CDR3 here is CASSLLGFNQPQHF. In DNA, the CDR3 is TGTGCCAGCAGCTTGCTAGGGTTCAATCAGCCCCAGCATTTT.

Only a few counts were recorded for this clonotype. This chain connects TRBV3-1 to TRBJ1-2, with unresolved D. CDR1 and CDR2 (germline): LGHDT, YNNKEL (reference sequence). Between the trimmed V and J ends, which lost 3 bases and 4 bases, there was a span of 6 bases. This CDR3 spans 12 amino acids. CDR3 sequence (DNA): TGTGCCAGCAGCCATGGCATCTATGGCTACACCTTC. Amino acids: CASSHGIYGYTF.

Only a few counts were recorded for this clonotype. The V call is TRBV10-2, the J call TRBJ1-6; 9 nucleotides match TRBD1. The CDR3 consists of 17 residues. Germline CDR1 and CDR2: WSHSY and SAAADI. V was pared by 6 bases and J by 8 bases, with 14 bases of the junction left unmatched. CDR3 loop: CASSPVTPGTGYSPLHF. CDR3 sequence (DNA): TGCGCCAGCAGCCCCGTGACCCCCGGGACAGGGTATTCACCCCTCCACTTT.

This chain connects TRBV13 to TRBJ1-4; TRBD1 agrees at 9 bases. This CDR3 spans 15 amino acids. V was clipped by 6 bases and J by 6 bases; unmatched bases: 8. In germline, CDR1 is PRHDT, CDR2 FYEKMQ (reference sequence). CDR3 DNA sequence: TGTGCCAGCAGACCCCGGGGACAGGGAGATGAAAAACTGTTTTTT. This translates into CASRPRGQGDEKLFF. Drawing the rest from reference TRBV13 and TRBJ1-4, the complete variable domain is AAGVIQSPRHLIKEKRETATLKCYPIPRHDTVYWYQQGPGQDPQFLISFYEKMQSDKGSIPDRFSAQQFSDYHSELNMSSLELGDSALYFCASRPRGQGDEKLFFGSGTQLSVL.

The rearrangement uses TRBV10-3 and TRBJ2-7, with TRBD1 matching 9 bases. Germline CDR1 and CDR2: ENHRY and SYGVKD. This CDR3 spans 16 amino acids. J lost 2 bases, V lost 10 bases, and 15 bases had no gene match. The CDR3 sequence is CATRMGSGTGTYEQYF. CDR3 sequence (DNA): TGTGCCACCCGCATGGGTTCCGGGACAGGGACCTACGAGCAGTACTTC.

The rearrangement uses TRBV20-1 and TRBJ2-4; the match to TRBD2 covers 16 bases. CDR1 and CDR2 (germline): DFQATT, SNEGSKA (reference sequence). This CDR3 has 13 amino acids. Losses at the gene ends were 6 bases for V and 10 bases for J; bases not matched to a gene: 3. This chain's CDR3 is CSAKGLAGGIQYF. In nucleotides, the CDR3 is TGCAGTGCCAAGGGACTAGCGGGAGGGATTCAGTACTTC.

CDR3 in DNA: TGCAGTGCAAGACAGGGGTTGATAAAAGAGACCCAGTACTTC. It translates to CSARQGLIKETQYF. The V gene is TRBV20-1, the J gene TRBJ2-5, with 8 bases fitting TRBD1. Germline V lookup: CDR1 DFQATT, CDR2 SNEGSKA (reference sequence). The J segment lost 3 bases and the V segment lost 6 bases, leaving 9 bases of the junction unmatched. This CDR3 has 14 residues.

The V gene is TRBV6-1, the J gene TRBJ2-1; a weak D match, TRBD1 (5 bases). The V gene lost 6 bases and the J gene lost 0 bases, with 15 bases spanning the gap. This CDR3 region has 16 residues. CDR1 is MNHNS and CDR2 is SASEGT in the germline V gene. The CDR3 DNA sequence: TGTGCCAGCAGAAGGGGCGGAAGAAGCTCCTACAATGAGCAGTTCTTC. This translates into CASRRGGRSSYNEQFF.

This clonotype turned up a few times. The chain has TRBV7-9 and TRBJ1-4; TRBD1 agrees at 10 bases. The V and J ends lost 5 bases and 8 bases, in that order; junction bases with no gene match: 8. This CDR3 is built from 15 residues. Germline V gene data show CDR1 as SEHNR and CDR2 as FQNEAQ (reference sequence). CDR3 sequence reads: CASSPTGTGVEKLFF. In DNA, the CDR3 is TGTGCCAGCAGCCCGACCGGGACAGGGGTGGAAAAACTGTTTTTT.

The CDR3 nucleotides are TGTGCCAGCAGTTACGTCCGGGGCTCGCCCCTCCACTTT. Residues: CASSYVRGSPLHF. The chain carries TRBV6-5 and TRBJ1-6, with D possibly TRBD1 on 5 matching bases. Germline loops: CDR1 MNHEY, CDR2 SVGAGI. This CDR3 has 13 amino acids. The germline V and J ends were trimmed by 2 bases and 13 bases, with 12 bases remaining between them.

The table lists this clonotype with a few counts. This chain joins TRBV12-3 or TRBV12-4 and TRBJ2-7; D is unclear. The V gene lost 5 bases and the J gene lost 6 bases, with 17 bases spanning the gap. The CDR3 has 14 residues. CDR3 amino acids: CASSPKRDASEQYF. DNA of the CDR3: TGTGCCAGCAGTCCGAAGCGAGATGCCTCCGAGCAGTACTTC.

The chain joins TRBV20-1 to TRBJ2-2, with 11 nucleotides matching TRBD2. Trimming took 6 bases from V and 6 from J; bases not matched to a gene: 6. The CDR3 extends over 14 amino acids. In germline, CDR1 is DFQATT, CDR2 SNEGSKA (reference sequence). CDR3 loop: CSAHSGGGPGELFF. The CDR3 coding sequence is TGCAGTGCCCATAGCGGGGGGGGGCCCGGGGAGCTGTTTTTT.

This clonotype was seen repeatedly, ten times or more. In nucleotides, the CDR3 is TGTGCCAGCATGATACGCAATGAGCAGTTCTTC. Translation gives CASMIRNEQFF. This sequence joins TRBV16 and TRBJ2-1; D gene unclear. The CDR3 spans 11 residues. Per germline, CDR1 KGHSY and CDR2 FQNENV. V gave up 7 bases and J gave up 6 bases, with 7 bases separating them.

The rearrangement joins TRBV2 to TRBJ2-5; possible D gene TRBD1, 6 bases. The CDR3 has 13 amino acids. Germline V gene lookup returns CDR1 SNHLY and CDR2 FYNNEI. The V end was cut by 4 bases, the J end by 2 bases, with 8 bases between. The CDR3 DNA is TGTGCCAGCAGTGGGACAGCACAAGAGACCCAGTACTTC. Its protein is CASSGTAQETQYF.

In this sample, this clonotype turned up many times. The chain carries TRBV12-3 or TRBV12-4 and TRBJ1-5; unclear D gene. The CDR3 runs 15 residues. The V end lost 3 bases, the J end lost 10 bases, and 19 bases lay between the germline ends. The CDR3 DNA reads TGTGCCAGCAGTTTGAAGGGCACAGAGGAGACCCCCCAGCATTTT. This encodes CASSLKGTEETPQHF.

J is TRBJ2-5 and V is TRBV28, with 8 bases aligning to TRBD2. The CDR3 spans 14 residues. V was clipped by 6 bases and J by 1 base; unmatched bases: 4. Germline V gene lookup returns CDR1 MDHEN and CDR2 SYDVKM. Written as DNA, the CDR3 is TGTGCCAGCAGGGGGGGGACTAGCCAAGAGACCCAGTACTTC. This codes for CASRGGTSQETQYF.

The chain recombines TRBV18 with TRBJ1-1; D is undetermined. The CDR3 totals 13 residues. Per the germline V gene, CDR1 is KGHSH and CDR2 is LQKENI. Trimming cost V 3 bases and J 9 bases, with 14 bases left between them. The CDR3 DNA reads as TGTGCCAGCTCACCTCCCGGCCAGAATAAAGCTTTCTTT. As protein: CASSPPGQNKAFF.

The V gene is TRBV20-1, the J gene TRBJ1-5; the D is unclear. V was shortened by 1 base and J by 4 bases, with 11 bases between the two germline ends. This CDR3 is 14 amino acids long. The germline V gene encodes CDR1 DFQATT and CDR2 SNEGSKA (reference sequence). Here the CDR3 reads CSARVTLGNQPQHF. The CDR3 DNA reads as TGCAGTGCTAGAGTGACTTTGGGAAATCAGCCCCAGCATTTT.